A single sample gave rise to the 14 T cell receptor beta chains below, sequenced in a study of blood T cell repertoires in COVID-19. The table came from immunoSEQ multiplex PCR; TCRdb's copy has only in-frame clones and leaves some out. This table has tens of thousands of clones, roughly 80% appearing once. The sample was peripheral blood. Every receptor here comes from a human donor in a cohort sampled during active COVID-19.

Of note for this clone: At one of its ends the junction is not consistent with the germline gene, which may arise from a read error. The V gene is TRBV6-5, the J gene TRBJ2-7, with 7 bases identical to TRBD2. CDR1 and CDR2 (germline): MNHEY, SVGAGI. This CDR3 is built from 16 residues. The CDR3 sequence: CASSYSRTRGNYEQYF. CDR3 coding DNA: TGTGCCAGCAGCTACTCCCGGACTAGAGGGAACTACGAGCAGTACTTC.

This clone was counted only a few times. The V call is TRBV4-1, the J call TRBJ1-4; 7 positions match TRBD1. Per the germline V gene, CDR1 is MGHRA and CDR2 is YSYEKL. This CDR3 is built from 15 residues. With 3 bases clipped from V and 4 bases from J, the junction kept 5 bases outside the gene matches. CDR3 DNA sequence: TGCGCCAGCAGCCAGCAGGGGGGAGTTAATGAAAAACTGTTTTTT. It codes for CASSQQGGVNEKLFF.

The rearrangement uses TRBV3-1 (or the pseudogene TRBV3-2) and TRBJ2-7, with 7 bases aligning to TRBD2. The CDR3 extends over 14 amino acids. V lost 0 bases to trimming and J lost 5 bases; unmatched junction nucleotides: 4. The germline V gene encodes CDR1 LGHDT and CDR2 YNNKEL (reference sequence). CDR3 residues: CASSQDPGGNEQYF. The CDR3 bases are TGTGCCAGCAGCCAAGACCCGGGAGGCAACGAGCAGTACTTC.

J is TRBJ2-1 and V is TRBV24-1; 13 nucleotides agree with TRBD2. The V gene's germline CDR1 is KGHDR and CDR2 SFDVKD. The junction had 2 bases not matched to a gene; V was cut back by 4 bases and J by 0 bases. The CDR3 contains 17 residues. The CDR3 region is CATSELAGGSSYNEQFF. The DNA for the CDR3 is TGTGCCACCAGTGAACTAGCGGGAGGGAGCTCCTACAATGAGCAGTTCTTC.

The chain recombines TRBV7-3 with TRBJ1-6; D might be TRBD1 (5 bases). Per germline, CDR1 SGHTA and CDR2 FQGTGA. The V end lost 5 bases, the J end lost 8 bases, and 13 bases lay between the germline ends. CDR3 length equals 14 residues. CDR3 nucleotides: TGTGCCAGCAGCCTTGACAGCACCTATTCACCCCTCCACTTT. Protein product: CASSLDSTYSPLHF. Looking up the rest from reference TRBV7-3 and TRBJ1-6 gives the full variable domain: GAGVSQTPSNKVTEKGKYVELRCDPISGHTALYWYRQSLGQGPEFLIYFQGTGAADDSGLPNDRFFAVRPEGSVSTLKIQRTERGDSAVYLCASSLDSTYSPLHFGNGTRLTVT.

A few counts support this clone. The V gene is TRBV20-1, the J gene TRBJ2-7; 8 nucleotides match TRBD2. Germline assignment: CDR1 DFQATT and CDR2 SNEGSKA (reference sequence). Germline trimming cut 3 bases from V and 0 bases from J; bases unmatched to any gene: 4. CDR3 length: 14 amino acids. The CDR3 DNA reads TGCAGTGCTAGTGGGACTAGTTACTCCTACGAGCAGTACTTC. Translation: CSASGTSYSYEQYF.

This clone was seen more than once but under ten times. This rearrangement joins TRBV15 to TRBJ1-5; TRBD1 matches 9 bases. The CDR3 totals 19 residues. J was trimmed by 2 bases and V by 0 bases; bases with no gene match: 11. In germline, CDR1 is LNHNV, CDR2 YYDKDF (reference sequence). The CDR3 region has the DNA TGTGCCACCAGCAGAGATCAAAGGGGACAGGGACTCGGCAATCAGCCCCAGCATTTT. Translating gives CATSRDQRGQGLGNQPQHF.

The CDR3: CASRSTGFDEKLFF. The CDR3 DNA reads TGTGCCAGTAGGAGTACGGGGTTTGATGAAAAACTGTTTTTT. The chain carries TRBV19 and TRBJ1-4; no clear D gene. The CDR3 runs 14 residues. Between the trimmed V and J ends, which lost 6 bases and 6 bases, there was a span of 14 bases. CDR1 and CDR2 from the germline V gene are LNHDA and SQIVND (reference sequence).

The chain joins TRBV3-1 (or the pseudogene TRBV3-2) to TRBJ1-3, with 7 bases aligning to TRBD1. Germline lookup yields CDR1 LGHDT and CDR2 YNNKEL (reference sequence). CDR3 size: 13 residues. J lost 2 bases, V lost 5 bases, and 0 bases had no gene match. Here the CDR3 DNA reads TGTGCCAGCAGCGGGACAGCTGGAAACACCATATATTTT. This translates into CASSGTAGNTIYF.

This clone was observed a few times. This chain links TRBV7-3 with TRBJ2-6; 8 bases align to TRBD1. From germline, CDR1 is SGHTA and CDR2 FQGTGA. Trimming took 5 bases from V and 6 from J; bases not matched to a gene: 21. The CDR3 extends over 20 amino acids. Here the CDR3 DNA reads TGTGCCAGCAGCCCAAAGGGGGTTGGACAGGGCTCCCTCAAGGCCAACGTCCTGACTTTC. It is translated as CASSPKGVGQGSLKANVLTF.

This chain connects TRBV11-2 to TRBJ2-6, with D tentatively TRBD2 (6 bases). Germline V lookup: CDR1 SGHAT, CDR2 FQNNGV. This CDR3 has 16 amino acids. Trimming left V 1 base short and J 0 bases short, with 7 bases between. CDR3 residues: CASSLVGSSGANVLTF. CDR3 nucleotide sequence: TGTGCCAGCAGCTTAGTCGGGAGCTCTGGGGCCAACGTCCTGACTTTC. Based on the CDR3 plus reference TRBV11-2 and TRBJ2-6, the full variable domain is EAGVAQSPRYKIIEKRQSVAFWCNPISGHATLYWYQQILGQGPKLLIQFQNNGVVDDSQLPKDRFSAERLKGVDSTLKIQPAKLEDSAVYLCASSLVGSSGANVLTFGAGSRLTVL.

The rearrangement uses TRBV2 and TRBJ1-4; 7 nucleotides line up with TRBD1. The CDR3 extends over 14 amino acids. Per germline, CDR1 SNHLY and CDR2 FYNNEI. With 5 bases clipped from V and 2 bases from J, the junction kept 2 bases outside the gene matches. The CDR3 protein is CASSWTGTNEKLFF. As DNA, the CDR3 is TGTGCCAGCAGTTGGACAGGTACTAATGAAAAACTGTTTTTT. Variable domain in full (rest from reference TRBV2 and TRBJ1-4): EPEVTQTPSHQVTQMGQEVILRCVPISNHLYFYWYRQILGQKVEFLVSFYNNEISEKSEIFDDQFSVERPDGSNFTLKIRSTKLEDSAMYFCASSWTGTNEKLFFGSGTQLSVL.

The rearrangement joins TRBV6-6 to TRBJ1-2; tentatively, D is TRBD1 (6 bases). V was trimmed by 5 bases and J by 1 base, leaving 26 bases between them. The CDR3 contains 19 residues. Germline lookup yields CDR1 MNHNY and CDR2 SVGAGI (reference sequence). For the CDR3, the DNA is TGTGCCAGCAGTCTAGGGGCTCAGGGGCCGCTCCTGAGTAACTATGGCTACACCTTC. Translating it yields CASSLGAQGPLLSNYGYTF.

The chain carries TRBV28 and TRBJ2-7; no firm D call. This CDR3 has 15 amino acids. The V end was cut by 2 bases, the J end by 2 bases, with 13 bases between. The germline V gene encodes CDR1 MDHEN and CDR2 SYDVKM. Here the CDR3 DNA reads TGTGCCAGCAGTTTAGGTCAGTTCCAAACCTACGAGCAGTACTTC. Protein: CASSLGQFQTYEQYF. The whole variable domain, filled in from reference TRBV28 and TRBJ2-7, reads DVKVTQSSRYLVKRTGEKVFLECVQDMDHENMFWYRQDPGLGLRLIYFSYDVKMKEKGDIPEGYSVSREKKERFSLILESASTNQTSMYLCASSLGQFQTYEQYFGPGTRLTVT.